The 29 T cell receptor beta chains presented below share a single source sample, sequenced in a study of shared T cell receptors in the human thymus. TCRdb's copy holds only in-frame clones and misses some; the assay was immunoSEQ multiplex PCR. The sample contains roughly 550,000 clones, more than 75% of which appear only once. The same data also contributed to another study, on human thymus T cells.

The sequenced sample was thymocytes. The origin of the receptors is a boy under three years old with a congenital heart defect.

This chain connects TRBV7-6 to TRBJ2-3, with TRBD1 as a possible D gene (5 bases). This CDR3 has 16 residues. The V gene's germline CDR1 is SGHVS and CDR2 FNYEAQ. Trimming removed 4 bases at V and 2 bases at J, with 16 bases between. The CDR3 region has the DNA TGTGCCAGCAGCTCACGGGTGTGGGGCTACACAGATACGCAGTATTTT. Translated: CASSSRVWGYTDTQYF.

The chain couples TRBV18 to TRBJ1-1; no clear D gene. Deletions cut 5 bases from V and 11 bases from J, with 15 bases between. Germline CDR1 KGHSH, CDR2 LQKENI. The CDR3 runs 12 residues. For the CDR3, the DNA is TGTGCCAGCTCAGGCACGGAGCTTCGGGCTTTCTTT. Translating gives CASSGTELRAFF.

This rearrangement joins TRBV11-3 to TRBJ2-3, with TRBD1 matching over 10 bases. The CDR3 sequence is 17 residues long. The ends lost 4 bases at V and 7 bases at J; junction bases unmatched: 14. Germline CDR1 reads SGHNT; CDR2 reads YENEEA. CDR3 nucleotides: TGTGCCAGCAGCTACTTCCTACCGGGACAGGGGACTTATACGCAGTATTTT. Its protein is CASSYFLPGQGTYTQYF.

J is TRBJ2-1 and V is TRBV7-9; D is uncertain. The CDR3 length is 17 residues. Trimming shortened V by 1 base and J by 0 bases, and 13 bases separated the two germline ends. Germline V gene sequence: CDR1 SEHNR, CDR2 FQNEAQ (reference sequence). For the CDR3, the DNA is TGTGCCAGCAGCTTAGGTGGTCGCGGTAGCTCCTACAATGAGCAGTTCTTC. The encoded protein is CASSLGGRGSSYNEQFF.

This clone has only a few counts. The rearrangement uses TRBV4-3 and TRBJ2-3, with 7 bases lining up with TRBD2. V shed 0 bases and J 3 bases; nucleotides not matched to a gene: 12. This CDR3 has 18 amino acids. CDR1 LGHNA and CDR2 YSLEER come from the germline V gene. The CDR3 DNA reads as TGCGCCAGCAGCCAAGAAGGGCCCCACGGGAGGAAAACAGATACGCAGTATTTT. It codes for CASSQEGPHGRKTDTQYF.

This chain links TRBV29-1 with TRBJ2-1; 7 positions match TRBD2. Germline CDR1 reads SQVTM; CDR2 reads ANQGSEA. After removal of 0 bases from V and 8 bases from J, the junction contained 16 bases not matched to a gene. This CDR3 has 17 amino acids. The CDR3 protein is CSVEDRLAWENRYEQFF. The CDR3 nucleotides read TGCAGCGTTGAAGACAGACTAGCCTGGGAAAATAGGTATGAGCAGTTCTTC.

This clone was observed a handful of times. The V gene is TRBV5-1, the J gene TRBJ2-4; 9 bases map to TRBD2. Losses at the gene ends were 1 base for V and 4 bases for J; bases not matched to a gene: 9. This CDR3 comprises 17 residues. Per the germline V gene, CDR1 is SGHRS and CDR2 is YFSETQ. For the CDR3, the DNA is TGCGCCAGCAGCTTGTCGGGTAGCGGGGGTAAAAAAAACATTCAGTACTTC. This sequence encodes CASSLSGSGGKKNIQYF.

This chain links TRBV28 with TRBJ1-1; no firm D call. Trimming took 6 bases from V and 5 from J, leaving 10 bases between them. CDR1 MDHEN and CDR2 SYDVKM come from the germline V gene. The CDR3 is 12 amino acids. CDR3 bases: TGTGCCAGCAGCCCGAGATATACTGAAGCTTTCTTT. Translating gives CASSPRYTEAFF.

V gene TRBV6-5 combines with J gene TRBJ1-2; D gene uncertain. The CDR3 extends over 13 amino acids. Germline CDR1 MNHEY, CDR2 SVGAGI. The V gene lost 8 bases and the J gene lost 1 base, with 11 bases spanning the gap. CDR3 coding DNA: TGTGCCAGCTGGCCCGAAAGTAACTATGGCTACACCTTC. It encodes CASWPESNYGYTF.

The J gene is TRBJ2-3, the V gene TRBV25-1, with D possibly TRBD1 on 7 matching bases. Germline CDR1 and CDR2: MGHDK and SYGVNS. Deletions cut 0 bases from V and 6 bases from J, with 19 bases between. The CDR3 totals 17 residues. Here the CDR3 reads CASSEYVGRGAVDTQYF. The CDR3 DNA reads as TGTGCCAGCAGTGAATACGTCGGCAGGGGGGCGGTGGATACGCAGTATTTT.

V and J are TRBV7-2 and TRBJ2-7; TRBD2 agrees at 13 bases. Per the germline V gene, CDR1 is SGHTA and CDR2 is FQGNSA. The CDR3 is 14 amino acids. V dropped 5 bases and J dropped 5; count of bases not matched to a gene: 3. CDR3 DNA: TGTGCCAGCAGCCCCGGACTAGCGGGAGACGAGCAGTACTTC. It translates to CASSPGLAGDEQYF.

The CDR3 DNA reads TGTGCCAGCAGTGTTCGGACAGGGCCCATATATAGCAATCAGCCCCAGCATTTT. Translation: CASSVRTGPIYSNQPQHF. The chain has TRBV28 and TRBJ1-5; 8 nucleotides align to TRBD1. Germline V gene data show CDR1 as MDHEN and CDR2 as SYDVKM. With 5 bases clipped from V and 0 bases from J, the junction kept 12 bases outside the gene matches. The CDR3 consists of 18 residues.

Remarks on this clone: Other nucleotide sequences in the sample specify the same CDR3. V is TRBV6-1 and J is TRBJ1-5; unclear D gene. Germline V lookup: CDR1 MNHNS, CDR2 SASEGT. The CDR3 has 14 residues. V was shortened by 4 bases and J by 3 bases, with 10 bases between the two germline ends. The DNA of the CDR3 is TGTGCCAGCAGTGTAGGAGAGTCCAATCAGCCCCAGCATTTT. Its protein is CASSVGESNQPQHF.

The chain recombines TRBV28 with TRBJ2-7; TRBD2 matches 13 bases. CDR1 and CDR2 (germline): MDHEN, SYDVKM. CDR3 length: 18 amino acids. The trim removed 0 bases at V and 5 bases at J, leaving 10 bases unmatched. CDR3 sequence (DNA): TGTGCCAGCAGTTTATGCCCTCGTACTAGCGGGAGGGCCGACGAGCAGTACTTC. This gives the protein CASSLCPRTSGRADEQYF.

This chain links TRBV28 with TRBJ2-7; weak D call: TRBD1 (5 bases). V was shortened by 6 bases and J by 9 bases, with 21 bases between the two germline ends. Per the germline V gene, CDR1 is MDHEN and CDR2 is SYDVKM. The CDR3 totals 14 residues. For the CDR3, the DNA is TGTGCCAGCAGCACACAAGACAGAGTCTGGGGGCAGTACTTC. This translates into CASSTQDRVWGQYF.

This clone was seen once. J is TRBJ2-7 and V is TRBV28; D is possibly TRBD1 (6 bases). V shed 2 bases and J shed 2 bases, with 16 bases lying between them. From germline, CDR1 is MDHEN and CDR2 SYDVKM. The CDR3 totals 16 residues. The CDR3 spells CASSLGETGPTYEQYF. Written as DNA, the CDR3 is TGTGCCAGCAGTTTAGGGGAGACAGGCCCTACCTACGAGCAGTACTTC.

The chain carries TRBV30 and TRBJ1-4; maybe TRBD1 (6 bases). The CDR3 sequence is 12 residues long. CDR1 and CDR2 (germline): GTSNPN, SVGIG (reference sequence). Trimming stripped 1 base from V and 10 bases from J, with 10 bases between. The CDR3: CAWSATGIKLFF. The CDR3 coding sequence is TGTGCCTGGAGTGCCACAGGGATAAAACTGTTTTTT.

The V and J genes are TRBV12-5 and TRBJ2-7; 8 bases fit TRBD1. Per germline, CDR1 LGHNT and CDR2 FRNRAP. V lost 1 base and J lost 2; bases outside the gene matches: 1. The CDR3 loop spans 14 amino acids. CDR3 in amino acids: CASGLATGAYEQYF. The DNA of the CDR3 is TGTGCTAGTGGTTTGGCGACAGGGGCCTACGAGCAGTACTTC.

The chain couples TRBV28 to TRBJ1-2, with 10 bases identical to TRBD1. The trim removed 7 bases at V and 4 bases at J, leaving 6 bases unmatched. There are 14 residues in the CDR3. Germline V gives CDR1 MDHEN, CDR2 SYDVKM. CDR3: CASTSTGGGYGYTF. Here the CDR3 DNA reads TGTGCCAGCACCTCGACAGGGGGCGGCTATGGCTACACCTTC.

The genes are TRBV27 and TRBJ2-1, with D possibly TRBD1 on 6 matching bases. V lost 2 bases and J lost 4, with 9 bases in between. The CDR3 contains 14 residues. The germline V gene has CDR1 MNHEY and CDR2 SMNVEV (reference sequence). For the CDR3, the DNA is TGTGCCAGCAGTTTAGGCGACAGGTACAATGAGCAGTTCTTC. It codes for CASSLGDRYNEQFF.

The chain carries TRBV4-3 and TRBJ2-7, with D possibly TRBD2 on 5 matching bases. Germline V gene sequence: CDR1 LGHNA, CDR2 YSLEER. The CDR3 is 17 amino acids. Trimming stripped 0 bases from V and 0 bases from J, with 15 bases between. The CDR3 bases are TGCGCCAGCAGCCAAGATCGGGAACAGTCCTTCTCCTACGAGCAGTACTTC. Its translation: CASSQDREQSFSYEQYF.

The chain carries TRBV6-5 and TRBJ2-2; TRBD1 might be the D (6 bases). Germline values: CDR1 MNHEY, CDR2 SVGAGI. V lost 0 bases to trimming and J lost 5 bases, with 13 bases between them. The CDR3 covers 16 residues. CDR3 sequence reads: CASSYSRTEGTGELFF. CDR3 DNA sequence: TGTGCCAGCAGTTACTCCAGGACAGAAGGGACCGGGGAGCTGTTTTTT.

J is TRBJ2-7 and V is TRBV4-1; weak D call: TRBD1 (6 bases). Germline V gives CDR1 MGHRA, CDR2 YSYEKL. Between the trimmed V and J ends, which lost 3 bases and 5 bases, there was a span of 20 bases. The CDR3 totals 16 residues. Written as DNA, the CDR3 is TGCGCCAGCAGCCATCCCAAAAACAGGGTGCAGGACGAGCAGTACTTC. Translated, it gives CASSHPKNRVQDEQYF.

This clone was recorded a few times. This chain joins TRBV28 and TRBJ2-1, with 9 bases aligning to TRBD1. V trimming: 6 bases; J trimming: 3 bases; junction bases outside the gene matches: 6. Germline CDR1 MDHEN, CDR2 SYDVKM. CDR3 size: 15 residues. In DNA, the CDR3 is TGTGCCAGCAGACCGACAGGGGGAGGCTACAATGAGCAGTTCTTC. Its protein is CASRPTGGGYNEQFF. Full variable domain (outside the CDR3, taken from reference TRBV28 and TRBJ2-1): DVKVTQSSRYLVKRTGEKVFLECVQDMDHENMFWYRQDPGLGLRLIYFSYDVKMKEKGDIPEGYSVSREKKERFSLILESASTNQTSMYLCASRPTGGGYNEQFFGPGTRLTVL.

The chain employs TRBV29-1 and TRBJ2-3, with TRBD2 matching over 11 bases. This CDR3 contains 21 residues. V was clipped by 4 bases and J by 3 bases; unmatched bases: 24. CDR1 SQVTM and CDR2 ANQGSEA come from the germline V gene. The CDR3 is CSVARQVGLAESYHETDTQYF. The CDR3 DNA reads TGCAGCGTTGCGCGGCAAGTGGGACTAGCGGAATCCTACCACGAAACAGATACGCAGTATTTT.

This CDR3 is CASSARTQDEQFF. CDR3 in DNA: TGTGCCAGCAGTGCACGGACTCAAGATGAGCAGTTCTTC. The chain is built from TRBV25-1 and TRBJ2-1, with D tentatively TRBD2 (5 bases). This CDR3 comprises 13 residues. CDR1 and CDR2 from the germline V gene are MGHDK and SYGVNS. The ends were cut back, 4 bases at V and 8 bases at J, with 12 bases in the middle.

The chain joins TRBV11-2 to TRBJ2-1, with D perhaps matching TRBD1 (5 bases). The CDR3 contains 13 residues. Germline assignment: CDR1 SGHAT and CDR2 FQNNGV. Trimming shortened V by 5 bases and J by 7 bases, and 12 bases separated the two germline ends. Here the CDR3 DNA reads TGTGCCAGCAGCCCTCTCAGGGAAAATGAGCAGTTCTTC. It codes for CASSPLRENEQFF.

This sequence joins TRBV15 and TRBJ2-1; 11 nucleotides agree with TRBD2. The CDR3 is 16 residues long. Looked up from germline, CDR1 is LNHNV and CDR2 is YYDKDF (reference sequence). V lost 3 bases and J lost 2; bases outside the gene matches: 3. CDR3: CATSSIAGGPYNEQFF. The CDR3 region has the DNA TGTGCCACCAGCAGTATAGCGGGAGGGCCCTACAATGAGCAGTTCTTC.

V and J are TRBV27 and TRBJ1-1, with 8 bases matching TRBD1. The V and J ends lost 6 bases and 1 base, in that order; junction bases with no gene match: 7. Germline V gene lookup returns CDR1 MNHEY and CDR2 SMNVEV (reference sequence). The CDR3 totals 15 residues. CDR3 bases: TGTGCCAGCAGGAACAGGGGACAGGAGAACACTGAAGCTTTCTTT. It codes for CASRNRGQENTEAFF.